Included here is one T cell receptor beta chain sequence, with context. Its target is not known. This entry comes from a study of T cells expressing NK-cell markers. Study results and limitations: These clonotypes additionally ranked first within the CD3+CD56-NKG2C+ fraction of a handful of donors. Evidence did not settle whether expanded NKG2C+ T cell clones targeted HCMV. Among CD8+ T cells from 5 to 7 donors, dominant NKG2C+ clonotypes accounted for about 1.0-7.0%.

TCRdb reprocessed the 5' RACE reads and stores each CDR3 protein as one record, lacking DNA. Recorded for this sample: about half a million distinct CDR3 sequences. The CDR3 sequence is 15 residues long. CDR1 MGHRA and CDR2 YSYEKL come from the germline V gene. The rearrangement uses TRBV4-1 and TRBJ1-4; the TRBD1 assignment by TCRdb is unverifiable without DNA. Source material: blood T cells: a sorted CD56 or NKG2C T cell subset, CD4+ or CD8+ T cells, or bulk PBMC T cells (not recorded which). This clonotype originated in a woman aged 45-60 years in good health. The CDR3 spells CASSHPGLGEEKLFF.